This TCR beta chain came from a study of blood T cell repertoires in COVID-19. Overall study: Specimens from acute and convalescent COVID-19 originated in the United States, Italy and Spain.

The CDR3 is made up of 17 amino acids. V was pared by 1 base and J by 3 bases, with 7 bases of the junction left unmatched. Looked up from germline, CDR1 is SGHTA and CDR2 is FQGNSA. The assay was immunoSEQ multiplex PCR, and TCRdb's table has in-frame clones only and misses some. The sample lists tens of thousands of clones; approximately 90% were seen once. Living in about 25 US areas, the participants were between about 18 and 90 years of age. Participant reports of clinical history set cohort assignment. Before being deemed recovered, Cohort 3 donors had two negative PCRs, clearance, or symptom resolution.

Sample: PBMCs or T cells enriched from blood (not recorded which). This TCR derives from a woman between 40 and 55 years old who had recovered from COVID-19. The gene calls are TRBV7-2 and TRBJ2-3, with TRBD2 matching over 10 bases. The CDR3 bases are TGTGCCAGCAGCTTAGGAGGTAGCGGGGGGTTAACAGATACGCAGTATTTT. Protein sequence: CASSLGGSGGLTDTQYF.